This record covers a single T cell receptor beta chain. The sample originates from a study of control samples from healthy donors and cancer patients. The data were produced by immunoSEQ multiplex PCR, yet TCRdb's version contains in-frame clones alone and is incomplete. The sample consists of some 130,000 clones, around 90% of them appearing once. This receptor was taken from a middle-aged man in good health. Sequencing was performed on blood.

The CDR3: CASSDVDKDEQFF. The CDR3 DNA reads TGCGCCAGCAGTGACGTGGATAAGGATGAGCAGTTCTTC. The gene calls are TRBV10-2 and TRBJ2-1; D ambiguous. Germline CDR1 WSHSY, CDR2 SAAADI. With 3 bases removed from V and 8 bases from J, the gap between germline ends came to 11 bases. The CDR3 loop spans 13 amino acids.